Below are 29 T cell receptor beta chains sequenced from a single sample in a study of blood T cell repertoires in COVID-19. The table came from immunoSEQ multiplex PCR; TCRdb's copy has only in-frame clones and leaves some out. The sample has around 250,000 clones, 65% to 85% seen once. The specimen sequenced was peripheral blood. The receptors were gathered from a man older than 75 with acute or convalescent COVID-19.

In its sample, this clone was seen a few times. The chain carries TRBV10-3 and TRBJ1-5, with D perhaps matching TRBD1 (6 bases). The CDR3 is made up of 16 amino acids. V dropped 2 bases and J dropped 2 bases, with 13 bases sitting between them. Germline-derived CDR1 and CDR2 are ENHRY and SYGVKD. The CDR3: CAISEGTRAGNQPQHF. The CDR3 DNA is TGTGCCATCAGTGAGGGGACACGGGCCGGCAATCAGCCCCAGCATTTT.

The chain joins TRBV5-1 to TRBJ2-7, with 8 bases identical to TRBD2. The length of the CDR3 is 15 residues. Germline assignment: CDR1 SGHRS and CDR2 YFSETQ. J was trimmed by 0 bases and V by 0 bases; bases with no gene match: 2. The CDR3 DNA reads as TGCGCCAGCAGCTTGGCGGGAGGGCCCTCCTACGAGCAGTACTTC. Its translation: CASSLAGGPSYEQYF.

This chain joins TRBV6-1 and TRBJ2-7; D is ambiguous. The germline gives CDR1 MNHNS, CDR2 SASEGT. Trimming removed 3 bases from V and 0 bases from J, with 6 bases in between. The CDR3 loop spans 13 amino acids. CDR3 amino acids: CASSENISYEQYF. The CDR3 DNA sequence: TGTGCCAGCAGTGAGAACATCTCCTACGAGCAGTACTTC.

The J gene is TRBJ2-4, the V gene TRBV5-1; 10 nucleotides line up with TRBD1. CDR3 length: 15 amino acids. The V segment lost 0 bases and the J segment 9 bases; nucleotides outside the gene matches: 6. The germline CDR1 and CDR2 sequences are SGHRS and YFSETQ. CDR3 amino acids: CASSLGWDRGAIQYF. The CDR3 DNA follows: TGCGCCAGCAGCTTGGGTTGGGACAGGGGAGCCATTCAGTACTTC.

The genes are TRBV5-1 and TRBJ2-3, with a possible D match to TRBD1 (6 bases). Trimming shortened V by 3 bases and J by 0 bases, and 14 bases separated the two germline ends. The germline CDR1 and CDR2 sequences are SGHRS and YFSETQ. The CDR3 sequence is 16 residues long. In nucleotides, the CDR3 is TGCGCCAGCAGCTCATGGACAGATCGGAGCACAGATACGCAGTATTTT. It encodes CASSSWTDRSTDTQYF.

This chain links TRBV30 with TRBJ1-2; TRBD1 agrees at 9 bases. Germline V lookup: CDR1 GTSNPN, CDR2 SVGIG (reference sequence). Trimming cost V 3 bases and J 1 base; bases outside gene matches: 3. The CDR3 runs to 14 residues. The CDR3 nucleotides are TGTGCCTGGAGGGGACAGGGATTTAACTATGGCTACACCTTC. Translation: CAWRGQGFNYGYTF.

The chain joins TRBV28 to TRBJ2-7; tentatively, D is TRBD1 (5 bases). This CDR3 region has 17 residues. V lost 2 bases to trimming and J lost 2 bases, with 19 bases between them. CDR1 is MDHEN and CDR2 is SYDVKM in the germline V gene. CDR3 region: CASSLTPPRERPYEQYF. The CDR3 DNA sequence: TGTGCCAGCAGTTTAACCCCCCCCAGGGAACGACCCTACGAGCAGTACTTC.

The rearrangement links TRBV6-5 to TRBJ2-7; a possible D gene is TRBD2 (7 bases). The CDR3 consists of 15 residues. The ends were cut back, 7 bases at V and 6 bases at J, with 22 bases in the middle. CDR1 is MNHEY, CDR2 SVGAGI, per germline. This chain's CDR3 is CASTAPGVGGREQYF. For the CDR3, the DNA is TGTGCCAGCACCGCCCCAGGGGTGGGGGGGCGCGAGCAGTACTTC.

This clone occurred once. The rearrangement uses TRBV19 and TRBJ2-1; perhaps TRBD2 as D (6 bases). The V end was cut by 8 bases, the J end by 0 bases, with 11 bases between. The CDR3 totals 14 residues. The germline CDR1 and CDR2 sequences are LNHDA and SQIVND (reference sequence). The DNA for the CDR3 is TGTGCCAGTTCGGGACTTAGCTCCTACAATGAGCAGTTCTTC. Its protein is CASSGLSSYNEQFF. Full variable domain (missing parts from reference TRBV19 and TRBJ2-1): DGGITQSPKYLFRKEGQNVTLSCEQNLNHDAMYWYRQDPGQGLRLIYYSQIVNDFQKGDIAEGYSVSREKKESFPLTVTSAQKNPTAFYLCASSGLSSYNEQFFGPGTRLTVL.

The rearrangement joins TRBV6-5 to TRBJ1-4; tentative D call: TRBD1 (5 bases). V lost 6 bases, J lost 8 bases, and 7 bases lay in between. The CDR3 is 11 residues long. CDR1 and CDR2 (germline): MNHEY, SVGAGI. CDR3: CASRGHEKLFF. The DNA of the CDR3 is TGTGCCAGCAGGGGGCACGAAAAACTGTTTTTT.

V usage is TRBV6-4 and J usage is TRBJ2-3; D not certain. Between the trimmed V and J ends, which lost 4 bases and 9 bases, there was a span of 20 bases. The germline V gene has CDR1 MRHNA and CDR2 SNTAGT. The CDR3 extends over 15 amino acids. CDR3 in DNA: TGTGCCAGCAGTGCGGCTCCCCAAGCGAGCGCGACGCAGTATTTT. Its translation: CASSAAPQASATQYF.

The rearrangement links TRBV5-8 to TRBJ2-1, with a tentative D call TRBD1 (5 bases). CDR3 length equals 16 residues. Germline values: CDR1 SGHTS, CDR2 YDEGEE. V shed 1 base and J shed 3 bases, with 14 bases lying between them. CDR3 in DNA: TGTGCCAGCAGCTTGACCCGACAGAGACTCTACAATGAGCAGTTCTTC. Protein: CASSLTRQRLYNEQFF.

The chain's CDR3 is CASSQDDGGNNSPLHF. CDR3 DNA: TGCGCCAGCAGCCAAGATGACGGGGGGAATAATTCACCCCTCCACTTT. The V and J genes are TRBV4-1 and TRBJ1-6; possibly TRBD1 for D (5 bases). CDR1 and CDR2 (germline): MGHRA, YSYEKL. The V and J ends lost 0 bases and 5 bases respectively, with 11 bases between them. The CDR3 loop spans 16 amino acids.

This chain joins TRBV11-2 and TRBJ2-1; TRBD2 matches 8 bases. After removal of 5 bases from V and 7 bases from J, the junction contained 7 bases not matched to a gene. This CDR3 comprises 14 residues. The germline CDR1 and CDR2 sequences are SGHAT and FQNNGV. The CDR3 is CASSAGLAVNEQFF. CDR3 DNA: TGTGCCAGCAGCGCCGGACTAGCTGTGAATGAGCAGTTCTTC.

The chain couples TRBV5-1 to TRBJ1-1, with D possibly matching TRBD1 (6 bases). The V end lost 4 bases, the J end lost 1 base, and 14 bases lay between the germline ends. This CDR3 spans 15 amino acids. Germline V gene lookup returns CDR1 SGHRS and CDR2 YFSETQ. CDR3 nucleotide sequence: TGCGCCAGCAGCCGGGACGGACAGAGGAACACTGAAGCTTTCTTT. Translation: CASSRDGQRNTEAFF.

This clone was seen a single time. This chain joins TRBV10-3 and TRBJ2-2; 14 bases are a match to TRBD2. CDR3 size: 18 residues. V dropped 2 bases and J dropped 5; count of bases not matched to a gene: 7. Germline V gene sequence: CDR1 ENHRY, CDR2 SYGVKD. The CDR3 loop reads CAISERLAGGLGTGELFF. Here the CDR3 DNA reads TGTGCCATCAGTGAGAGACTAGCGGGAGGGCTTGGTACCGGGGAGCTGTTTTTT.

This clone is a singleton in its sample. The rearrangement joins TRBV4-1 to TRBJ2-3; 12 bases map to TRBD2. The CDR3 is made up of 16 amino acids. Germline lookup yields CDR1 MGHRA and CDR2 YSYEKL. Trimming took 1 base from V and 2 from J; bases not matched to a gene: 1. The CDR3 loop is CASSQGLAGDTDTQYF. The CDR3 nucleotides read TGCGCCAGCAGCCAAGGACTAGCGGGAGACACAGATACGCAGTATTTT.

This clone was recorded at least ten times. The chain couples TRBV7-9 to TRBJ2-7; 7 nucleotides align to TRBD1. The CDR3 covers 15 residues. Germline V gives CDR1 SEHNR, CDR2 FQNEAQ (reference sequence). After removal of 4 bases from V and 2 bases from J, the junction contained 8 bases not matched to a gene. The DNA for the CDR3 is TGTGCCAGCAGCTGGGACAGTTCTCCTACCTACGAGCAGTACTTC. It translates to CASSWDSSPTYEQYF.

V gene TRBV4-1 combines with J gene TRBJ2-1, with D unresolved. This CDR3 region has 13 residues. Trimming left V 0 bases short and J 10 bases short, with 10 bases between. CDR1 and CDR2 from the germline V gene are MGHRA and YSYEKL. The CDR3, as DNA: TGCGCCAGCAGCCAAGAACCCCGGTGGGAGCAGTTCTTC. Encoded protein: CASSQEPRWEQFF.

Here the CDR3 reads CASSLGADNYGYTF. In DNA form, the CDR3 reads TGTGCCAGTAGTCTGGGGGCGGACAACTATGGCTACACCTTC. The rearrangement uses TRBV19 and TRBJ1-2, with a possible D match to TRBD1 (6 bases). The CDR3 runs to 14 residues. Trimming pared 5 bases from V and 2 bases from J, leaving 12 bases between. Germline CDR1 and CDR2: LNHDA and SQIVND (reference sequence).

The chain couples TRBV19 to TRBJ2-2; TRBD1 matches at 11 bases. The CDR3 length is 16 residues. V was clipped by 9 bases and J by 4 bases; unmatched bases: 10. CDR1 and CDR2 from the germline V gene are LNHDA and SQIVND (reference sequence). The CDR3, as DNA: TGTGCCAGCGTGGACAGGGGGCAGTCGCGCACCGGGGAGCTGTTTTTT. The encoded protein is CASVDRGQSRTGELFF.

This chain links TRBV19 with TRBJ2-7, with TRBD1 matching over 8 bases. The germline gives CDR1 LNHDA, CDR2 SQIVND (reference sequence). J gave up 2 bases and V 3 bases, and 3 bases lay outside the gene matches. The CDR3 is 14 residues long. The CDR3: CASSIGQGTYEQYF. The CDR3 DNA reads TGTGCCAGTAGTATCGGACAGGGCACCTACGAGCAGTACTTC. Filled out from reference TRBV19 and TRBJ2-7, the complete variable domain reads DGGITQSPKYLFRKEGQNVTLSCEQNLNHDAMYWYRQDPGQGLRLIYYSQIVNDFQKGDIAEGYSVSREKKESFPLTVTSAQKNPTAFYLCASSIGQGTYEQYFGPGTRLTVT.

V gene TRBV6-5 combines with J gene TRBJ2-7; TRBD2 might be the D (6 bases). Germline CDR1 is MNHEY and CDR2 is SVGAGI. The CDR3 length is 12 residues. Trimming stripped 10 bases from V and 3 bases from J, with 13 bases between. The CDR3 bases are TGTGCCACCCGGACGGGAGACTACGAGCAGTACTTC. The encoded protein is CATRTGDYEQYF.

This chain links TRBV24-1 with TRBJ2-2, with a weak D call TRBD1 (6 bases). Between the trimmed V and J ends, which lost 0 bases and 1 base, there was a span of 14 bases. This CDR3 has 18 amino acids. CDR1 and CDR2 from the germline V gene are KGHDR and SFDVKD. CDR3 DNA sequence: TGTGCCACCAGTGATTTGCATGGACAGACGAAGAACACCGGGGAGCTGTTTTTT. The encoded protein is CATSDLHGQTKNTGELFF.

For this clone: This specimen includes other DNA sequences encoding the same CDR3. The chain is built from TRBV2 and TRBJ1-6; D uncertain. Germline-derived CDR1 and CDR2 are SNHLY and FYNNEI. V shed 2 bases and J shed 0 bases, with 11 bases lying between them. The CDR3 has 17 amino acids. Here the CDR3 reads CASSEREGSSYNSPLHF. DNA for the CDR3: TGTGCCAGCAGTGAAAGGGAAGGGAGCTCCTATAATTCACCCCTCCACTTT.

The rearrangement joins TRBV6-5 to TRBJ1-2; no clear D gene. This CDR3 is 13 amino acids long. Trimming cost V 6 bases and J 2 bases, with 10 bases left between them. Germline CDR1 and CDR2: MNHEY and SVGAGI. The CDR3 sequence is CASSDDKNYGYTF. The CDR3 nucleotides read TGTGCCAGCAGCGACGACAAGAACTATGGCTACACCTTC.

The chain couples TRBV28 to TRBJ2-1, with 14 bases aligning to TRBD2. Trimming cost V 4 bases and J 3 bases; bases outside gene matches: 8. The germline gives CDR1 MDHEN, CDR2 SYDVKM. This CDR3 spans 18 amino acids. The CDR3 here is CASSSRSGLAGVYNEQFF. Written as DNA, the CDR3 is TGTGCCAGCAGTTCCCGATCGGGACTAGCGGGAGTCTACAATGAGCAGTTCTTC.

The chain employs TRBV7-7 and TRBJ2-2; 12 nucleotides match TRBD2. J was trimmed by 7 bases and V by 2 bases; bases with no gene match: 8. The germline V gene encodes CDR1 SSHAT and CDR2 FNYEAQ (reference sequence). The CDR3 is made up of 17 amino acids. The CDR3 loop is CASSLRLAGVENGELFF. CDR3 nucleotides: TGTGCCAGCAGCTTAAGACTAGCGGGAGTTGAAAACGGGGAGCTGTTTTTT. Full variable domain (missing parts from reference TRBV7-7 and TRBJ2-2): GAGVSQSPRYKVTKRGQDVTLRCDPISSHATLYWYQQALGQGPEFLTYFNYEAQPDKSGLPSDRFSAERPEGSISTLTIQRTEQRDSAMYRCASSLRLAGVENGELFFGEGSRLTVL.

CDR3 DNA sequence: TGTGCCAGCAGCGTGAGACAGGGGATTAACAATGAGCAGTTCTTC. Protein sequence: CASSVRQGINNEQFF. The rearrangement links TRBV2 to TRBJ2-1, with 8 bases matching TRBD1. After removal of 6 bases from V and 5 bases from J, the junction contained 9 bases not matched to a gene. Per germline, CDR1 SNHLY and CDR2 FYNNEI. This CDR3 has 15 amino acids.